This entry describes one T cell receptor beta chain. A multiplex PCR was run with 60 Vbeta primers and 13 Jbeta primers. Sequenced by immunoSEQ multiplex PCR; TCRdb stores in-frame clones only, minus some. The top ten hold around 6.9% of the sample, which has 99,000 or so clones, around 80% seen once. The source of the sample is a study of cytomegalovirus exposure and HLA in healthy donors. This CDR3 has 16 amino acids. Germline trimming cut 0 bases from V and 2 bases from J; bases unmatched to any gene: 4. CDR1 SGHDT and CDR2 YYEEEE come from the germline V gene. This clonotype originated in a man aged 25-40 years in good health and CMV-seropositive. The chain couples TRBV5-6 to TRBJ2-1; 8 nucleotides match TRBD2. Sequences were obtained from PBMCs. In DNA form, the CDR3 reads TGTGCCAGCAGCTTGGGCGCGGGGGGAGCCTACAATGAGCAGTTCTTC. Protein product: CASSLGAGGAYNEQFF.